The next 6 T cell receptor beta chains were all read from a single sample in a study of technical replicates of blood from a handful of donors. Profiled with immunoSEQ multiplex PCR; TCRdb holds only in-frame clones, not every one. Of about 9,400 clones listed, 90% to 95% were seen once; the top ten hold roughly 9.7%. Sequences were obtained from PBMCs. The receptors shown here come from a human donor in good health.

CDR3 in amino acids: CATSRDAGTGSYEQYF. CDR3 bases: TGTGCCACCAGCAGAGACGCCGGGACAGGCTCCTACGAGCAGTACTTC. The chain carries TRBV15 and TRBJ2-7; TRBD1 agrees at 8 bases. Per the germline V gene, CDR1 is LNHNV and CDR2 is YYDKDF (reference sequence). CDR3 length: 16 residues. V lost 0 bases to trimming and J lost 0 bases; unmatched junction nucleotides: 4.

The gene calls are TRBV11-2 and TRBJ2-7; D is unclear. Trimming took 4 bases from V and 6 from J, leaving 19 bases between them. The CDR3 totals 15 residues. Looked up from germline, CDR1 is SGHAT and CDR2 is FQNNGV. The CDR3 DNA sequence: TGTGCCAGCAGCTCCTTCATGGGCCCAGCAAGCGAGCAGTACTTC. This sequence encodes CASSSFMGPASEQYF. Based on the CDR3 plus reference TRBV11-2 and TRBJ2-7, the full variable domain is EAGVAQSPRYKIIEKRQSVAFWCNPISGHATLYWYQQILGQGPKLLIQFQNNGVVDDSQLPKDRFSAERLKGVDSTLKIQPAKLEDSAVYLCASSSFMGPASEQYFGPGTRLTVT.

J is TRBJ2-7 and V is TRBV7-2; the D gene is possibly TRBD2 (6 bases). This CDR3 has 15 amino acids. With 5 bases removed from V and 2 bases from J, the gap between germline ends came to 16 bases. The germline CDR1 and CDR2 sequences are SGHTA and FQGNSA. DNA of the CDR3: TGTGCCAGCAGCCCGCCTGCTAGCGCCGCCTACGAGCAGTACTTC. Protein product: CASSPPASAAYEQYF.

This chain uses TRBV6-1 with TRBJ1-1; D ambiguous. CDR3 length equals 13 residues. The germline V gene encodes CDR1 MNHNS and CDR2 SASEGT. The ends were cut back, 2 bases at V and 3 bases at J, with 7 bases in the middle. The CDR3: CASSERLYTEAFF. CDR3 sequence (DNA): TGTGCCAGCAGTGAACGGTTATACACTGAAGCTTTCTTT.

This chain connects TRBV19 to TRBJ1-1; weak D call: TRBD1 (6 bases). V dropped 3 bases and J dropped 0 bases, with 17 bases sitting between them. Germline lookup yields CDR1 LNHDA and CDR2 SQIVND (reference sequence). The CDR3 spans 17 residues. The CDR3 protein is CASSMARYWDMNTEAFF. The CDR3, as DNA: TGTGCCAGTAGTATGGCCAGGTATTGGGACATGAACACTGAAGCTTTCTTT.

The rearrangement joins TRBV5-1 to TRBJ2-1; TRBD2 is a possible D gene (6 bases). This CDR3 comprises 15 residues. The germline V gene encodes CDR1 SGHRS and CDR2 YFSETQ. Trimming took off 3 bases at V and 8 bases at J, with 18 bases between the two ends. The CDR3 here is CASSSGLVGMDEQFF. The CDR3 coding sequence is TGCGCCAGCAGCTCGGGACTCGTGGGGATGGATGAGCAGTTCTTC.